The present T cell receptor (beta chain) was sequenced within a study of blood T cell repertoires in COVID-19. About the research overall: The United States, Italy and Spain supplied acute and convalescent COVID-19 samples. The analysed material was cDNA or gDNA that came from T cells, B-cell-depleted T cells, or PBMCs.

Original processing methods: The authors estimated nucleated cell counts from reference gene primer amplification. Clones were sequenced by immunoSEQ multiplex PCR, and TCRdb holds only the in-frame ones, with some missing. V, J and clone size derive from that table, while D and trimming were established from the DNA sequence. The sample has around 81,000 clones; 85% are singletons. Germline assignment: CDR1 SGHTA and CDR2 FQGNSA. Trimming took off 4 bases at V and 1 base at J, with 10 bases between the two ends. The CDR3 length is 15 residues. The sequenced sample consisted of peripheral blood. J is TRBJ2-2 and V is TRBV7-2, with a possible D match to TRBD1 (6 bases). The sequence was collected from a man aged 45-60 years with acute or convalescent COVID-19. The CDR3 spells CASSSRGMNTGELFF. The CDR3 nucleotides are TGTGCCAGCAGCTCTAGGGGGATGAACACCGGGGAGCTGTTTTTT.